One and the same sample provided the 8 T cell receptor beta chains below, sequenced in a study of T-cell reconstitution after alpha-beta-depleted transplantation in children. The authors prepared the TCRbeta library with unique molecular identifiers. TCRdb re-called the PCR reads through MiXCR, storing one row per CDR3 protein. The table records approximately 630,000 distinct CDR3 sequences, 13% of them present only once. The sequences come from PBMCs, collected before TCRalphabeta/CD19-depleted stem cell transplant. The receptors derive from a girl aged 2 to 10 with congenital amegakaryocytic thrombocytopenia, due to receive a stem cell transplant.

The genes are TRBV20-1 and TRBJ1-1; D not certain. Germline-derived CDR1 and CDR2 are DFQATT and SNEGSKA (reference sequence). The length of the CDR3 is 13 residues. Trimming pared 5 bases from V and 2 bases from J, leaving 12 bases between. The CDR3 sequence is CSAGVGSNTEAFF. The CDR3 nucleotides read TGCAGTGCTGGAGTCGGTAGTAACACTGAAGCTTTCTTT.

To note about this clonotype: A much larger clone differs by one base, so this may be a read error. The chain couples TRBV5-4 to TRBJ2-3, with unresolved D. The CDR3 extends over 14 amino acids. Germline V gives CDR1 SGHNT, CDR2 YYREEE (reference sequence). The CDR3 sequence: CASILAGFTDTQYF. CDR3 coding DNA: TGTGCCAGCATCTTGGCCGGGTTCACAGATACGCAGTATTTT.

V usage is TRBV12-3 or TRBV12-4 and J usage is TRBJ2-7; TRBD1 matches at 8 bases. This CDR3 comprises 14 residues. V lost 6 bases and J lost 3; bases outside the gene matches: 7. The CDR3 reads CASRRPGQVYEQYF. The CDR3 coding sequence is TGTGCCAGCAGACGACCGGGACAGGTCTACGAGCAGTACTTC.

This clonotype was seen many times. CDR3 sequence: CATRGSTSETYEQYF. The CDR3 nucleotides are TGTGCCACGCGGGGGTCAACTAGCGAAACCTACGAGCAGTACTTC. The chain uses TRBV15 and TRBJ2-7, with TRBD2 matching over 7 bases. Germline V gives CDR1 LNHNV, CDR2 YYDKDF (reference sequence). The CDR3 has 15 amino acids. V dropped 9 bases and J dropped 2; count of bases not matched to a gene: 13.

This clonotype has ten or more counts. The CDR3 DNA sequence: TGCGCCAGCAGCTACCTCGAAACCTACGAGCAGTACTTC. Its translation: CASSYLETYEQYF. V is TRBV5-1 and J is TRBJ2-7; D is uncertain. The CDR3 has 13 amino acids. The germline CDR1 and CDR2 sequences are SGHRS and YFSETQ. The V and J ends lost 3 bases and 2 bases respectively, with 9 bases between them.

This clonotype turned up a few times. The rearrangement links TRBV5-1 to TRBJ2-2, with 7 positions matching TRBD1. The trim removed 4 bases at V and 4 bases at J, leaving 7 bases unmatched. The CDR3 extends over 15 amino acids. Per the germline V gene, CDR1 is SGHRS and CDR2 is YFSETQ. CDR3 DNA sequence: TGCGCCAGCAGCCCCACACAGGGGCCCACCGGGGAGCTGTTTTTT. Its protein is CASSPTQGPTGELFF.

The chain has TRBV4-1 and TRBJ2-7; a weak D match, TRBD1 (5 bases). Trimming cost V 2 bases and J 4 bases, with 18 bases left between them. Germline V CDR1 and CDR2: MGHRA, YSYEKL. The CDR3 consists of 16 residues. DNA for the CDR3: TGCGCCAGCAGCCAACCTCCTTACAGGTCGAGGTACGAGCAGTACTTC. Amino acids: CASSQPPYRSRYEQYF.

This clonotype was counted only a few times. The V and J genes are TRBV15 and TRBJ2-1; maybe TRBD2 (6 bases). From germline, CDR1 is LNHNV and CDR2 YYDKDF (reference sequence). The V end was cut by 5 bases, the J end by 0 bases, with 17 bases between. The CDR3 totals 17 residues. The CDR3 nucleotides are TGTGCCACCAGCGACCGGGGACTTGCGTCCTCCTACAATGAGCAGTTCTTC. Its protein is CATSDRGLASSYNEQFF.